This T cell receptor (beta chain) came from a study of shared clonotypes between healthy human individuals. As defined, naive CD8 cells were CD45RO-negative and positively selected for CCR7, with terminally differentiated effector memory CD45RA+ cells excluded. The CDR3 is made up of 15 amino acids. V was shortened by 5 bases and J by 2 bases, with 15 bases between the two germline ends. Germline values: CDR1 SGHRS, CDR2 YFSETQ. Profiled with immunoSEQ multiplex PCR; TCRdb holds only in-frame clones, not every one. There are 2 million to 2.5 million clones in the sample; 90% to 95% occur only once, and around 1.7% lies in the top ten.

Input material: naive CD8+ T cells from PBMCs. The sequence was collected from a man younger than 35 in good health. Some clones in this sample may be carry-over from other donors' samples. The J gene is TRBJ2-3, the V gene TRBV5-1; no firm D call. CDR3 amino acids: CASRLDSYNTDTQYF. The DNA of the CDR3 is TGCGCCAGCAGACTCGACTCCTATAACACAGATACGCAGTATTTT.